The next 19 T cell receptor beta chains were all read from a single sample in a study of spatial heterogeneity in lung cancer. TCRdb recomputed calls from the 5' RACE reads with MiXCR, one row per CDR3 protein. This sample has roughly 25,000 distinct CDR3 sequences, with roughly 4.8% found just once. Specified time point: sample taken at primary tumor resection. Unsorted samples of tumor, nontumor lung or frozen PBMC had their whole RNA sequenced. Material: PBMCs, obtained at surgery. The receptors were sampled from a male donor with early-stage non-small cell lung cancer.

This clonotype was found many times. The V and J genes are TRBV12-3 or TRBV12-4 and TRBJ1-5; D unresolved. V lost 2 bases, J lost 8 bases, and 13 bases lay in between. CDR3 length equals 14 residues. This chain's CDR3 is CASSLNSLLEPQHF. DNA of the CDR3: TGTGCCAGCAGTTTAAACAGTCTGTTAGAGCCCCAGCATTTT.

In its sample, this clonotype was seen many times. V gene TRBV6-1 combines with J gene TRBJ1-5; 7 bases line up with TRBD1. The CDR3 consists of 13 residues. CDR1 is MNHNS and CDR2 is SASEGT in the germline V gene. V was clipped by 7 bases and J by 7 bases; unmatched bases: 7. The CDR3 region is CASIQGRQQPQHF. CDR3 DNA: TGTGCCAGCATACAGGGGAGGCAGCAGCCCCAGCATTTT.

This clonotype was counted ten times or more. V is TRBV6-6 and J is TRBJ1-4, with 9 bases matching TRBD1. The CDR3 totals 16 residues. Germline V gene lookup returns CDR1 MNHNY and CDR2 SVGAGI (reference sequence). Losses at the gene ends were 2 bases for V and 7 bases for J; bases not matched to a gene: 8. The chain's CDR3 is CASSYPPGTGREKLFF. The CDR3 coding sequence is TGTGCCAGCAGTTACCCGCCCGGGACAGGGCGTGAAAAACTGTTTTTT.

Note on this clonotype: Given a much more abundant clone one base away, this may be a read error. The rearrangement joins TRBV7-6 to TRBJ2-1, with unresolved D. The V gene's germline CDR1 is SGHVS and CDR2 FNYEAQ. The CDR3 spans 13 residues. The DNA for the CDR3 is TGTGTCAGCAGCTTCCAAATATACAATGAGCAGTTCTTC. Its translation is CVSSFQIYNEQFF.

This clonotype was seen at least ten times. CDR3 protein: CASSLKGGLGNEQFF. CDR3 bases: TGTGCCAGCAGTTTGAAGGGGGGACTTGGGAATGAGCAGTTCTTC. J is TRBJ2-1 and V is TRBV12-3 or TRBV12-4; TRBD1 or TRBD2 may be the D gene (6 bases each). The V end was cut by 3 bases, the J end by 7 bases, with 16 bases between. The CDR3 contains 15 residues.

This clonotype was recorded at least ten times. The CDR3 protein is CASGGTSSNEQFF. CDR3 DNA: TGTGCCAGCGGGGGCACTAGCAGCAATGAGCAGTTCTTC. V usage is TRBV2 and J usage is TRBJ2-1; D possibly uses TRBD1 or TRBD2 (6 bases each). Trimming cost V 8 bases and J 6 bases, with 14 bases left between them. Germline V gives CDR1 SNHLY, CDR2 FYNNEI. The CDR3 is 13 residues long. Full variable domain (missing parts from reference TRBV2 and TRBJ2-1): EPEVTQTPSHQVTQMGQEVILRCVPISNHLYFYWYRQILGQKVEFLVSFYNNEISEKSEIFDDQFSVERPDGSNFTLKIRSTKLEDSAMYFCASGGTSSNEQFFGPGTRLTVL.

This clonotype has a count of ten or more. This rearrangement joins TRBV7-9 to TRBJ2-7, with D perhaps matching TRBD1 (5 bases). Germline CDR1 is SEHNR and CDR2 is FQNEAQ (reference sequence). The germline V and J ends were trimmed by 1 base and 0 bases, with 10 bases remaining between them. The CDR3 consists of 15 residues. The chain's CDR3 is CASSLGRVSSYEQYF. The CDR3 DNA sequence: TGTGCCAGCAGCTTAGGCAGGGTTAGCTCCTACGAGCAGTACTTC.

This clonotype was observed many times. This sequence joins TRBV27 and TRBJ2-4, with D unresolved. Trimming cost V 5 bases and J 0 bases, with 20 bases left between them. Germline values: CDR1 MNHEY, CDR2 SMNVEV (reference sequence). The length of the CDR3 is 18 residues. In DNA, the CDR3 is TGTGCCAGCAGTCCAGACACGATGGCAAAACTAGCCAAAAACATTCAGTACTTC. Residues: CASSPDTMAKLAKNIQYF.

This clonotype was observed at least ten times. The chain couples TRBV10-2 to TRBJ2-1; TRBD2 matches at 10 bases. Unmatched junction bases numbered 3, after V lost 4 bases and J lost 3 bases. Germline CDR1 and CDR2: WSHSY and SAAADI. The CDR3 spans 15 residues. This CDR3 is CASSGRLAGYNEQFF. CDR3 in DNA: TGCGCCAGCAGTGGACGACTAGCGGGCTACAATGAGCAGTTCTTC.

Many counts were recorded for this clonotype. The rearrangement uses TRBV14 and TRBJ1-6; 7 bases are shared with TRBD1. Germline V gene sequence: CDR1 SGHDN, CDR2 FVKESK. J gave up 9 bases and V 1 base, and 9 bases lay outside the gene matches. This CDR3 comprises 16 residues. The CDR3 sequence is CASSQGRQGVLSPLHF. As DNA, the CDR3 is TGTGCCAGCAGCCAAGGACGTCAGGGGGTTCTTTCACCCCTCCACTTT.

This clonotype has a count of ten or more. CDR3 sequence (DNA): TGTGCCAGCAGCCTAGTATCGGGTCGGGGCAAAGAGACCCAGTACTTC. Translated, it gives CASSLVSGRGKETQYF. The chain couples TRBV7-9 to TRBJ2-5; D is tentatively TRBD1 or TRBD2 (5 bases each). The CDR3 length is 16 residues. V shed 5 bases and J shed 3 bases, with 19 bases lying between them. Germline assignment: CDR1 SEHNR and CDR2 FQNEAQ (reference sequence).

This clonotype was seen at least ten times. This chain links TRBV20-1 with TRBJ2-7, with D perhaps TRBD1 (5 bases). V was clipped by 4 bases and J by 1 base, with 11 bases between them. This CDR3 has 13 amino acids. From germline, CDR1 is DFQATT and CDR2 SNEGSKA (reference sequence). The CDR3 sequence: CSAIRGQSYEQYF. The CDR3 DNA sequence: TGCAGTGCTATAAGGGGTCAGTCCTACGAGCAGTACTTC.

This clonotype was counted between two and nine times. A junction end diverges from the germline sequence, so it may reflect a read error. V usage is TRBV7-7 and J usage is TRBJ2-2; no firm D call. CDR3 size: 17 residues. CDR1 is SSHAT, CDR2 FNYEAQ, per germline (reference sequence). CDR3: CASSFPEPTLWAGELFF. The CDR3, as DNA: TGTGCTAGCAGCTTTCCCGAGCCTACTCTATGGGCTGGGGAGCTGTTTTTT.

Many counts were recorded for this clonotype. The V and J genes are TRBV6-6 and TRBJ1-4, with 9 bases aligning to TRBD1. This CDR3 region has 15 residues. Trimming removed 4 bases from V and 7 bases from J; junction bases left unmatched: 7. CDR1 is MNHNY and CDR2 is SVGAGI in the germline V gene (reference sequence). The CDR3 DNA reads as TGTGCCAGCAGTTCGACAGGGGGAGCGGGTGAAAAACTGTTTTTT. Translation: CASSSTGGAGEKLFF.

In its sample, this clonotype was seen many times. The chain has TRBV7-8 and TRBJ2-7, with 10 bases lining up with TRBD1. The ends lost 1 base at V and 6 bases at J; junction bases unmatched: 6. Germline CDR1 SGHVS, CDR2 FQNEAQ. CDR3 length: 15 residues. The CDR3 sequence: CASSLGVTGGSEQYF. CDR3 sequence (DNA): TGTGCCAGCAGCTTAGGGGTGACAGGGGGCTCCGAGCAGTACTTC.

In its sample, this clonotype was seen many times. The CDR3 region is CASSGTRSGGELFF. CDR3 in DNA: TGTGCCAGCAGTGGGACCCGGAGCGGCGGGGAGCTGTTTTTT. The V and J genes are TRBV7-2 and TRBJ2-2; D might be TRBD1 or TRBD2, each matching 5 bases. V lost 6 bases and J lost 7, with 15 bases in between. The CDR3 length is 14 residues. Germline V gene data show CDR1 as SGHTA and CDR2 as FQGNSA.

This clonotype was seen at least ten times. V is TRBV4-1 and J is TRBJ2-3; the D is unclear. V was trimmed by 0 bases and J by 4 bases, leaving 14 bases between them. The CDR3 is made up of 16 amino acids. Germline V CDR1 and CDR2: MGHRA, YSYEKL. The CDR3 coding sequence is TGCGCCAGCAGCCAAGACGGAGAGACATTTCCAGATACGCAGTATTTT. Its protein is CASSQDGETFPDTQYF.

This clonotype was recorded many times. This rearrangement joins TRBV20-1 to TRBJ2-3; TRBD2 matches 10 bases. The length of the CDR3 is 15 residues. V gave up 5 bases and J gave up 2 bases; unmatched junction bases: 7. In germline, CDR1 is DFQATT, CDR2 SNEGSKA (reference sequence). The CDR3 is CSAHPTSGATDTQYF. DNA for the CDR3: TGCAGTGCTCATCCTACTAGCGGGGCCACAGATACGCAGTATTTT.

This clonotype was recorded many times. This rearrangement joins TRBV20-1 to TRBJ2-2; D unclear. Germline assignment: CDR1 DFQATT and CDR2 SNEGSKA (reference sequence). The CDR3 extends over 13 amino acids. The CDR3 here is CSTKTFETGELFF. CDR3 DNA: TGCAGCACTAAGACATTCGAGACCGGGGAGCTGTTTTTT.